The present T cell receptor (beta chain) was sequenced within a study of T cell responses to AZD1222 COVID-19 vaccine. Study outcomes and limitations: There were vaccine-associated CD4 TCRs across spike, dominant at 160-218 and 743-854.

In germline, CDR1 is SGHDT, CDR2 YYEEEE. V was cut by 4 bases and J by 4 bases, with 17 bases left in between. The CDR3 has 15 residues. Second-dose recipients at about 4 or about 12 weeks were treated as one pooled group. This table comes from immunoSEQ multiplex PCR, and its TCRdb copy is limited to in-frame clones, with some not included. The sample lists roughly 140,000 clones; roughly 90% were seen once. Note on this clone: The antigen remains undetermined.

Sequencing used peripheral blood, obtained 28 days after the second AZD1222 dose. The chain is built from TRBV5-6 and TRBJ2-5, with D tentatively TRBD1 (6 bases). This TCR derives from an adult who received the AZD1222 COVID-19 vaccine. CDR3 sequence (DNA): TGTGCCAGCAGCCTCCGACAGGTCCCCGGAGAGACCCAGTACTTC. Translation gives CASSLRQVPGETQYF.